A selection of T cell receptor beta chains follows, all from one sample in a study of Ad26.COV2.S vaccination and SARS-CoV-2 variants. The data were produced by immunoSEQ multiplex PCR, yet TCRdb's version contains in-frame clones alone and is incomplete. The sample consists of about 100,000 clones, over 70% of them appearing once. Sequencing used peripheral blood, obtained after recovery from COVID-19. The receptors were sampled from a human donor who had recovered from COVID-19. Each CDR3 is given with its conserved first and last residue. D genes are given only for firm matches.

j_call v_call d_call cdr3_nt cdr3_aa
TRBJ2-7 TRBV5-5 . TGTGCCAGCAGCTTGCCTGGATTCTACGAGCAGTACTTC CASSLPGFYEQYF
TRBJ1-4 TRBV6-1 . TGTGCCAGCAGTGAAGCGAGGGGTTATGAAAAACTGTTTTTT CASSEARGYEKLFF
TRBJ1-2 TRBV10-1 TRBD1 TGCGCCAGCAGTGCCGGGACAGCTTATGGCTACACCTTC CASSAGTAYGYTF
TRBJ1-4 TRBV5-4 TRBD1 TGTGCCAGCAGCCCCGGGACAGGGGAAAATGAAAAACTGTTTTTT CASSPGTGENEKLFF
TRBJ1-2 TRBV5-1 . TGCGCCAGCAGCTTCGTTACAAGTTCGGGCTACACCTTC CASSFVTSSGYTF
TRBJ2-3 TRBV28 . TGTGCCAGCAAAAGGGGGGACACAGATACGCAGTATTTT CASKRGDTDTQYF
TRBJ1-5 TRBV5-4 . TGTGCCAGCAGCTTGGGTGTTGGGGAACAGCCCCAGCATTTT CASSLGVGEQPQHF
TRBJ1-5 TRBV19 TRBD1 TGTGCCAGTAGTAAGACAGGGGTGGATCAGCCCCAGCATTTT CASSKTGVDQPQHF
TRBJ1-5 TRBV3-1/TRBV3-2 TRBD1 TGTGCCAGCAGCCCCGGGACAGGGGATCAGCCCCAGCATTTT CASSPGTGDQPQHF
TRBJ1-2 TRBV6-5 . TGTGCCAGCAGAAAAGAGGAGGAGGGCTATGGCTACACCTTC CASRKEEEGYGYTF
TRBJ2-7 TRBV28 . TGTGCCAGCAGTGCTAACTCGGGACGGTCCTCCGAGCAGTACTTC CASSANSGRSSEQYF
TRBJ2-1 TRBV12-3/TRBV12-4 . TGTGCCAGCAGTCTATACAATGAGCAGTTCTTC CASSLYNEQFF
TRBJ1-1 TRBV3-1/TRBV3-2 . TGTGCCAGCAGCCAAGATCCCGGCCGGGGGGCTGAAGCTTTCTTT CASSQDPGRGAEAFF
TRBJ1-3 TRBV12-3/TRBV12-4 . TGTGCCAGCACCCCGACTCAAGGAAACACCATATATTTT CASTPTQGNTIYF